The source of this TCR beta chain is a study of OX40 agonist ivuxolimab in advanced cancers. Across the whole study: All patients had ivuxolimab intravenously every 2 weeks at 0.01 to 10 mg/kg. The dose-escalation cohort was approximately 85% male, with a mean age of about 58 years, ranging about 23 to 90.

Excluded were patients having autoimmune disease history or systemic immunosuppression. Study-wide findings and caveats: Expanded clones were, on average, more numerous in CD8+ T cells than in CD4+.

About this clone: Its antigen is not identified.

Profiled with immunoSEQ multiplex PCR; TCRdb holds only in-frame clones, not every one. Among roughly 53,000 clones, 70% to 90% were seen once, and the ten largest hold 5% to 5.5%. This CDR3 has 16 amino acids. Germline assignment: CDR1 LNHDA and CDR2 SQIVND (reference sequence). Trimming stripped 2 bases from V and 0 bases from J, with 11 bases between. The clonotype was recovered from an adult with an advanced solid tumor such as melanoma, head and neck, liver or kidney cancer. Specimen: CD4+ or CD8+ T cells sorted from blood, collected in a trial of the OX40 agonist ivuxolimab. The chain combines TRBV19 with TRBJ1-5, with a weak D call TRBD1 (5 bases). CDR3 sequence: CASSIWIDSSNQPQHF. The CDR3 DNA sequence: TGTGCCAGTAGTATATGGATCGACAGTAGCAATCAGCCCCAGCATTTT.